This TCR beta chain was retrieved from a study of blood T cell repertoires in COVID-19. Study details: PBMCs, B-cell-depleted T cells, or T cells were the source of the cDNA or gDNA that made up the material.

In the authors' methods: By means of reference gene primer amplification, nucleated cell counts were estimated. The method was immunoSEQ multiplex PCR; TCRdb's version includes in-frame clones alone and lacks a portion of them. V and J calls and clone size are those listed in that table; D and trimming were worked out from the DNA. The sample includes some 390,000 clones, 85% to 90% of them seen just once. Symptom resolution, clearance, or two negative PCRs marked donors in Cohort 3 as recovered. The CDR3 is 13 amino acids. Losses at the gene ends were 10 bases for V and 9 bases for J; bases not matched to a gene: 11. Germline V lookup: CDR1 LNHDA, CDR2 SQIVND (reference sequence).

The V call is TRBV19, the J call TRBJ2-1; 8 nucleotides align to TRBD2. This receptor was identified in a man aged 25 to 40 who had recovered from COVID-19. Sample: PBMCs or T cells enriched from blood (not recorded which). DNA for the CDR3: TGTGCCACTCGGGAGGGCAACCCCATTGAGCAGTTCTTC. Translated, it gives CATREGNPIEQFF.